The 2 T cell receptor beta chains reported below all come from one sample, sequenced in a study of T cells in women clearing cervical HPV infection. TCRdb's copy holds only in-frame clones and misses some; the assay was immunoSEQ multiplex PCR. The sample has over 35,000 clones. Sample: blood buffy coat. These receptors were taken from a woman between 18 and 70 years old with a cervical HPV16 infection that either progressed to CIN3+ or cleared (not recorded which).

On this clone: The CDR3 end lies 3 residues beyond the end of the read and is filled in from the germline J gene. The V gene is TRBV7-3, the J gene TRBJ2-1; possible D gene TRBD2, 6 bases. V was trimmed by 5 bases and J by 6 bases, leaving 20 bases between them. CDR1 is SGHTA and CDR2 is FQGTGA in the germline V gene. The CDR3 is 16 amino acids. The sequenced CDR3 bases are TGTGCCAGCAGCCGTATGCTGGCGGGGTCTCCCAATGAG. Its protein is CASSRMLAGSPNE. The complete CDR3 sequence is CASSRMLAGSPNEQFF.

As to this clone: The read is 3 residues too short to cover the CDR3 end, so that end is filled in from the germline J gene. The chain links TRBV2 to TRBJ2-5, with a tentative D call TRBD2 (6 bases). V was trimmed by 6 bases and J by 4 bases, leaving 12 bases between them. The CDR3 consists of 13 residues. CDR1 and CDR2 from the germline V gene are SNHLY and FYNNEI. The CDR3: CASSPGTVETQYF. The CDR3 DNA, read in part, is TGTGCCAGCAGCCCCGGGACTGTAGAGACC.